These 2 T cell receptor beta chains came from one sample sequenced in a study of a mutant IDH1 vaccine in newly diagnosed glioma. This sample's time point: week 47, end of study. Vaccination comprised doses that each held 300 ug of mutant IDH1 20-mer peptide, plus topical imiquimod. These receptors have no identified antigens. Sequencing was performed with immunoSEQ multiplex PCR; in TCRdb, only in-frame clones are kept and a portion is missing. The data hold 75,000 to 95,000 clones, with about nine tenths observed a single time. Specimen: PBMCs, collected from a glioma patient whose treatment included an IDH1 peptide vaccine. These receptors all stem from a woman aged 45-59 years with glioma.

This rearrangement joins TRBV6-6 to TRBJ2-1, with no clear D. V was shortened by 0 bases and J by 3 bases, with 9 bases between the two germline ends. There are 15 residues in the CDR3. CDR1 MNHNY and CDR2 SVGAGI come from the germline V gene (reference sequence). Here the CDR3 DNA reads TGTGCCAGCAGTTACTCCGCTAGTTACTACAATGAGCAGTTCTTC. Translation gives CASSYSASYYNEQFF.

As regards this clone: Other DNA sequences from this sample encode an identical CDR3 as well. CDR3 nucleotide sequence: TGTGCCAGCTCACCATCGGACGGGCGAAGCACTGAAGCTTTCTTT. Translating gives CASSPSDGRSTEAFF. The rearrangement joins TRBV18 to TRBJ1-1; D is unclear. CDR3 size: 15 residues. Germline CDR1 is KGHSH and CDR2 is LQKENI. V was clipped by 2 bases and J by 4 bases, with 14 bases between them.